The 20 T cell receptor beta chains presented below share a single source sample, sequenced in a study of T cells in Graves' hyperthyroidism and ophthalmopathy. Amplification of TCR beta CDR3 regions used RNA as the template. The study used the HTBI primer set for a first-round RT-PCR of the TCR CDR3. One entry per CDR3 protein results from TCRdb running MiXCR on the multiplex PCR reads. Of around 300,000 distinct CDR3 sequences in the sample, around 22% were seen once. Sequenced input: blood. All receptors derive from a man in his thirties or forties with Graves' ophthalmopathy.

As regards this clonotype: This could be a read error, since a much larger clone is one nucleotide away. The chain recombines TRBV30 with TRBJ1-1, with D unclear. V lost 3 bases and J 7 bases, leaving 18 bases between the germline ends. This CDR3 is built from 14 residues. Germline V gene lookup returns CDR1 GTSNPN and CDR2 SVGIG (reference sequence). CDR3 amino acids: CAWRRGQFGGEAFF. The CDR3 coding sequence is TGTGCCTGGAGACGGGGTCAATTCGGCGGTGAAGCTTTCTTT.

The chain has TRBV10-2 and TRBJ2-7; D call uncertain. V shed 1 base and J shed 5 bases, with 3 bases lying between them. CDR3 length: 11 residues. Per germline, CDR1 WSHSY and CDR2 SAAADI. The CDR3 DNA reads as TGCGCCAGCAGTGAGTGGAACGAGCAGTACTTC. Translated, it gives CASSEWNEQYF.

This clonotype came up many times. The J gene is TRBJ2-1, the V gene TRBV11-3, with TRBD2 matching 13 bases. This CDR3 has 18 amino acids. After removal of 0 bases from V and 5 bases from J, the junction contained 7 bases not matched to a gene. From germline, CDR1 is SGHNT and CDR2 YENEEA. The CDR3 region has the DNA TGTGCCAGCAGCTTAGATAGACTAGCGGGAGGTAGCGACAATGAGCAGTTCTTC. It specifies CASSLDRLAGGSDNEQFF.

This clonotype was seen repeatedly, ten times or more. This chain links TRBV30 with TRBJ2-1, with D perhaps given as TRBD1 or TRBD2 (5 bases each). Germline loops: CDR1 GTSNPN, CDR2 SVGIG (reference sequence). Trimming removed 4 bases at V and 0 bases at J, with 10 bases between. The CDR3 has 14 residues. The CDR3 protein is CAWTRDGSYNEQFF. CDR3 sequence (DNA): TGTGCCTGGACCCGGGACGGCTCCTACAATGAGCAGTTCTTC.

There are many counts of this clonotype. The chain has TRBV6-1 and TRBJ2-7; the match to TRBD2 covers 7 bases. Looked up from germline, CDR1 is MNHNS and CDR2 is SASEGT. V lost 7 bases to trimming and J lost 2 bases; unmatched junction nucleotides: 11. The CDR3 has 15 amino acids. CDR3 in DNA: TGTGCCAGCACCTTAGCGGGTGGGGTTGCCTACGAGCAGTACTTC. The encoded protein is CASTLAGGVAYEQYF.

This clonotype was detected ten times or more. V usage is TRBV6-1 and J usage is TRBJ2-3; TRBD2 agrees at 11 bases. The CDR3 is 15 amino acids. Losses at the gene ends were 7 bases for V and 0 bases for J; bases not matched to a gene: 3. Per germline, CDR1 MNHNS and CDR2 SASEGT. As DNA, the CDR3 is TGTGCCAGCACCTGGACTAGCGGGAGCACAGATACGCAGTATTTT. Translation: CASTWTSGSTDTQYF.

The chain is built from TRBV12-3 or TRBV12-4 and TRBJ2-2; no reliable D call. The CDR3 consists of 12 residues. V lost 7 bases, J lost 1 base, and 4 bases lay in between. CDR3 amino acids: CASNRNTGELFF. In DNA form, the CDR3 reads TGTGCCAGCAACCGGAACACCGGGGAGCTGTTTTTT.

There are a few counts of this clonotype. The genes are TRBV5-1 and TRBJ2-7; TRBD1 aligns across 10 bases. V lost 4 bases and J lost 3; bases outside the gene matches: 4. The CDR3 is made up of 14 amino acids. Germline values: CDR1 SGHRS, CDR2 YFSETQ. CDR3: CASSVDRGLYEQYF. As DNA, the CDR3 is TGCGCCAGCAGCGTCGACAGGGGGCTCTACGAGCAGTACTTC. Drawing the rest from reference TRBV5-1 and TRBJ2-7, the complete variable domain is KAGVTQTPRYLIKTRGQQVTLSCSPISGHRSVSWYQQTPGQGLQFLFEYFSETQRNKGNFPGRFSGRQFSNSRSEMNVSTLELGDSALYLCASSVDRGLYEQYFGPGTRLTVT.

CDR3 DNA sequence: TGTGCCAGCAGTTTGAGACAGGGGGGTGAAGCTTTCTTT. Amino acid sequence: CASSLRQGGEAFF. The V call is TRBV28, the J call TRBJ1-1; TRBD1 matches at 9 bases. This CDR3 comprises 13 residues. Germline lookup yields CDR1 MDHEN and CDR2 SYDVKM. V gave up 3 bases and J gave up 7 bases; unmatched junction bases: 3.

The V gene is TRBV29-1, the J gene TRBJ2-5, with D perhaps assigned TRBD1 or TRBD2 (5 bases each). The CDR3 has 16 amino acids. V was clipped by 7 bases and J by 5 bases, with 26 bases between them. Germline lookup yields CDR1 SQVTM and CDR2 ANQGSEA. For the CDR3, the DNA is TGCAGCGGCGGAAGGGACGGATGGGGAGTTTCTGAGACCCAGTACTTC. Translating it yields CSGGRDGWGVSETQYF.

This clonotype was picked up a small number of times. This sequence joins TRBV18 and TRBJ2-7; 13 bases align to TRBD2. This CDR3 spans 16 amino acids. V was clipped by 3 bases and J by 2 bases; unmatched bases: 4. From germline, CDR1 is KGHSH and CDR2 LQKENI. CDR3 in DNA: TGTGCCAGCTCACCGCGAGGGACTAGCGGGGCCTACGAGCAGTACTTC. This sequence encodes CASSPRGTSGAYEQYF.

The chain carries TRBV3-1 and TRBJ2-2, with D possibly matching TRBD1 (6 bases). The CDR3 spans 15 residues. Trimming took off 3 bases at V and 0 bases at J, with 8 bases between the two ends. CDR1 and CDR2 (germline): LGHDT, YNNKEL (reference sequence). DNA for the CDR3: TGTGCCAGCAGCCAGGGACATCCGAACACCGGGGAGCTGTTTTTT. Protein sequence: CASSQGHPNTGELFF.

On this clonotype itself: One base away lies a much larger clone, so this may be a sequencing read error. The chain has TRBV18 and TRBJ1-6; 7 nucleotides line up with TRBD1. In germline, CDR1 is KGHSH, CDR2 LQKENI. The CDR3 contains 14 residues. The V and J ends lost 5 bases and 6 bases, in that order; junction bases with no gene match: 4. CDR3 sequence: CASSSGTVNSPLHF. CDR3 sequence (DNA): TGTGCCAGCTCATCCGGGACAGTTAATTCACCCCTCCACTTT.

This clonotype was observed a handful of times. The genes are TRBV28 and TRBJ2-7; 9 bases are a match to TRBD1. Germline CDR1 MDHEN, CDR2 SYDVKM. The ends lost 5 bases at V and 4 bases at J; junction bases unmatched: 12. The CDR3 consists of 16 residues. CDR3 bases: TGTGCCAGCAGTCCCGACCCCGGGACAGGGTCGTACGAGCAGTACTTC. Translating gives CASSPDPGTGSYEQYF.

This chain connects TRBV12-3 or TRBV12-4 to TRBJ2-5, with D unresolved. V was clipped by 4 bases and J by 0 bases, with 6 bases between them. The length of the CDR3 is 13 residues. The CDR3 sequence is CASSSYYQETQYF. In DNA form, the CDR3 reads TGTGCCAGCAGTTCTTACTACCAAGAGACCCAGTACTTC.

The CDR3 is CSARAPSGGYNEQFF. The CDR3 DNA reads TGCAGTGCTAGAGCTCCTAGCGGGGGTTACAATGAGCAGTTCTTC. The chain employs TRBV20-1 and TRBJ2-1, with 10 bases identical to TRBD2. Losses at the gene ends were 1 base for V and 4 bases for J; bases not matched to a gene: 4. This CDR3 has 15 residues. CDR1 is DFQATT, CDR2 SNEGSKA, per germline (reference sequence).

The V and J genes are TRBV5-1 and TRBJ2-1; tentative D call: TRBD2 (6 bases). V was clipped by 5 bases and J by 5 bases, with 20 bases between them. The CDR3 extends over 16 amino acids. Germline V CDR1 and CDR2: SGHRS, YFSETQ. CDR3 DNA sequence: TGCGCCAGCAGGCGTGGGGACTCCCCGAACCACAATGAGCAGTTCTTC. The encoded protein is CASRRGDSPNHNEQFF.

The chain combines TRBV18 with TRBJ1-6, with 8 bases that match TRBD1. The length of the CDR3 is 16 residues. The V gene's germline CDR1 is KGHSH and CDR2 LQKENI. V was clipped by 1 base and J by 6 bases; unmatched bases: 5. The CDR3 loop reads CASSPRDRLINSPLHF. CDR3 nucleotides: TGTGCCAGCTCACCACGGGACAGGCTTATTAATTCACCCCTCCACTTT.

The J gene is TRBJ2-5, the V gene TRBV28; the match to TRBD2 covers 12 bases. CDR3 length: 15 amino acids. Germline CDR1 reads MDHEN; CDR2 reads SYDVKM. V lost 6 bases, J lost 2 bases, and 4 bases stayed unmatched. The CDR3 bases are TGTGCCAGCAGCGGACTAGCGGGGTATCAAGAGACCCAGTACTTC. As protein: CASSGLAGYQETQYF.

The sample holds a few counts of this clonotype. The chain joins TRBV30 to TRBJ2-1, with 12 bases identical to TRBD2. CDR3 length: 16 amino acids. Trimming removed 3 bases from V and 0 bases from J; junction bases left unmatched: 3. Germline lookup yields CDR1 GTSNPN and CDR2 SVGIG (reference sequence). The CDR3 protein is CAWRLAGGSSYNEQFF. CDR3 sequence (DNA): TGTGCCTGGAGACTAGCGGGAGGCAGCTCCTACAATGAGCAGTTCTTC.